The 13 T cell receptor beta chains reported below all come from one sample, sequenced in a study of T cells after yellow fever vaccination. TCRdb used MiXCR to reprocess the 5' RACE reads, holding one entry per CDR3 protein. The sample has more than 350,000 distinct CDR3 sequences, about 9.9% seen once; the top ten hold more than 15%. Sample: PBMCs, taken on the day of the first yellow fever vaccination. The receptors stem from a man younger than 35 who received the YFV17D yellow fever vaccine.

The CDR3 here is CASSYSTPTSGANEQYF. The CDR3 DNA sequence: TGTGCCAGCAGTTACTCCACCCCTACTAGCGGGGCTAACGAGCAGTACTTC. The V call is TRBV6-5, the J call TRBJ2-7; TRBD2 agrees at 10 bases. Germline loops: CDR1 MNHEY, CDR2 SVGAGI. The CDR3 totals 17 residues. The ends lost 0 bases at V and 5 bases at J; junction bases unmatched: 10.

This clonotype came up a few times. The genes are TRBV12-3 or TRBV12-4 and TRBJ1-6; 7 positions agree with TRBD1. J lost 9 bases, V lost 7 bases, and 9 bases had no gene match. The CDR3 runs 14 residues. The CDR3 bases are TGTGCCAGCACCTGGGGACAGCCATTTTCACCCCTCCACTTT. Its protein is CASTWGQPFSPLHF.

The sample holds a few counts of this clonotype. This chain connects TRBV20-1 to TRBJ1-1, with no clear D. Germline V gene data show CDR1 as DFQATT and CDR2 as SNEGSKA (reference sequence). The CDR3 is 13 amino acids. V shed 2 bases and J shed 0 bases, with 7 bases lying between them. CDR3 DNA: TGCAGTGCTAGAACTACAATGAACACTGAAGCTTTCTTT. Amino acid sequence: CSARTTMNTEAFF.

V is TRBV7-2 and J is TRBJ2-7; D not certain. The CDR3 totals 14 residues. CDR1 is SGHTA, CDR2 FQGNSA, per germline. Trimming took 4 bases from V and 2 from J, leaving 12 bases between them. The CDR3 reads CASSSTRAPYEQYF. CDR3 bases: TGTGCCAGCAGCTCCACCCGGGCCCCCTACGAGCAGTACTTC.

This clonotype has a handful of counts. The chain employs TRBV12-3 or TRBV12-4 and TRBJ2-2; D unclear. The V end was cut by 6 bases, the J end by 6 bases, with 11 bases between. This CDR3 is built from 13 residues. The DNA of the CDR3 is TGTGCCAGCAGATCCCAGGCGCCCGGGGAGCTGTTTTTT. This encodes CASRSQAPGELFF.

The sample holds a few counts of this clonotype. The chain employs TRBV5-1 and TRBJ2-5, with a weak D call TRBD1 (5 bases). Germline V gives CDR1 SGHRS, CDR2 YFSETQ. Trimming took 2 bases from V and 5 from J, leaving 10 bases between them. The CDR3 is 13 residues long. The CDR3 loop reads CASSLFNRETQYF. The CDR3 DNA reads TGCGCCAGCAGCTTATTTAACAGGGAGACCCAGTACTTC.

In its sample, this clonotype was seen a few times. J is TRBJ2-7 and V is TRBV20-1; 8 positions match TRBD1. CDR1 and CDR2 (germline): DFQATT, SNEGSKA (reference sequence). V shed 0 bases and J 3 bases; nucleotides not matched to a gene: 10. CDR3 length: 16 residues. The CDR3 nucleotides read TGCAGTGCTAGAGACCCCAGGGGGCCAGGAGACTACGAGCAGTACTTC. Amino acid sequence: CSARDPRGPGDYEQYF.

This clonotype was counted at least ten times. Its ends do not fully match the called genes, so a read error is possible. V gene TRBV5-4 combines with J gene TRBJ2-5, with 9 bases lining up with TRBD1. The CDR3 spans 14 residues. Germline CDR1 SGHNT, CDR2 YYREEE (reference sequence). The CDR3: CASSLQGAAETQYF. As DNA, the CDR3 is TGTGCCAGTAGCTTACAGGGGGCCGCGGAGACCCAGTACTTC.

This clonotype was detected a few times. V gene TRBV3-1 combines with J gene TRBJ2-4; TRBD2 is a possible D gene (5 bases). Trimming removed 4 bases at V and 6 bases at J, with 16 bases between. Looked up from germline, CDR1 is LGHDT and CDR2 is YNNKEL (reference sequence). The CDR3 contains 15 residues. The CDR3 loop is CASSPLGEVGNIQYF. The CDR3 DNA is TGTGCCAGCAGCCCCCTCGGGGAAGTGGGAAACATTCAGTACTTC.

The table lists this clonotype with many counts. J is TRBJ1-2 and V is TRBV20-1; 8 positions agree with TRBD1. CDR1 DFQATT and CDR2 SNEGSKA come from the germline V gene (reference sequence). The CDR3 has 13 amino acids. V shed 6 bases and J 4 bases; nucleotides not matched to a gene: 7. CDR3 loop: CSALNRGGYGYTF. CDR3 coding DNA: TGCAGTGCCCTCAACAGGGGGGGCTATGGCTACACCTTC.

This clonotype was counted many times. V is TRBV5-1 and J is TRBJ2-2; D is ambiguous. This CDR3 region has 14 residues. Trimming stripped 7 bases from V and 3 bases from J, with 13 bases between. Germline values: CDR1 SGHRS, CDR2 YFSETQ. The CDR3 DNA follows: TGCGCCAGCCGGTTCCTTGCTGACACCGGGGAGCTGTTTTTT. It yields the protein CASRFLADTGELFF. The full variable domain, its missing parts supplied by reference TRBV5-1 and TRBJ2-2, is KAGVTQTPRYLIKTRGQQVTLSCSPISGHRSVSWYQQTPGQGLQFLFEYFSETQRNKGNFPGRFSGRQFSNSRSEMNVSTLELGDSALYLCASRFLADTGELFFGEGSRLTVL.

V and J are TRBV18 and TRBJ1-1, with D unresolved. The V gene's germline CDR1 is KGHSH and CDR2 LQKENI. This CDR3 comprises 11 residues. V shed 1 base and J shed 7 bases, with 4 bases lying between them. The CDR3 loop is CASSPLYEAFF. Here the CDR3 DNA reads TGTGCCAGCTCACCACTCTATGAAGCTTTCTTT.

This chain joins TRBV6-2 or TRBV6-3 and TRBJ1-3; D gene unclear. V dropped 8 bases and J dropped 0 bases, with 11 bases sitting between them. In germline, CDR1 is MNHEY, CDR2 SVGEGT. This CDR3 is 14 amino acids long. CDR3 region: CASGEDLSGNTIYF. CDR3 nucleotides: TGTGCCAGCGGCGAAGACCTCTCTGGAAACACCATATATTTT.